Presented here are 12 T cell receptor beta chains from one specimen sequenced in a study of shared clonotypes between healthy human individuals. Generated by immunoSEQ multiplex PCR, the TCRdb table keeps only in-frame clones and is missing some. This sample has approximately 2,000,000 clones, with 85% to 95% found just once. Sequenced input: naive CD4+ T cells from PBMCs. The subset is: CD45RA+ positively selected. These receptors originate from a man aged 18-30 years in good health. Some clones in this sample may be carry-over from other donors' samples.

The rearrangement uses TRBV12-2 and TRBJ1-4. TRBV12-2 is a documented pseudogene. This CDR3 contains 15 residues. The CDR3 sequence: CASRLVPEDNEKLFF. CDR3 nucleotides: TGTGCAAGTCGCTTAGTGCCGGAGGATAATGAAAAACTGTTTTTT.

The V and J genes are TRBV15 and TRBJ1-4, with 7 bases identical to TRBD1. The CDR3 has 16 amino acids. Germline trimming cut 1 base from V and 4 bases from J; bases unmatched to any gene: 6. Germline V gene lookup returns CDR1 LNHNV and CDR2 YYDKDF (reference sequence). Here the CDR3 DNA reads TGTGCCACCAGCAGAGGAAATTGGGACAGTAATGAAAAACTGTTTTTT. It codes for CATSRGNWDSNEKLFF.

As concerns this clone: This sample also contains other DNA sequences that code for the same CDR3. CDR3 in DNA: TGTGCCAGCAGTAGTACTGGTTACGAGCAGTACTTC. This gives the protein CASSSTGYEQYF. The V gene is TRBV2, the J gene TRBJ2-7; D is unresolved. The germline V and J ends were trimmed by 5 bases and 4 bases, with 9 bases remaining between them. The germline gives CDR1 SNHLY, CDR2 FYNNEI. CDR3 length: 12 amino acids. The entire variable domain, with the rest obtained from reference TRBV2 and TRBJ2-7, is as follows: EPEVTQTPSHQVTQMGQEVILRCVPISNHLYFYWYRQILGQKVEFLVSFYNNEISEKSEIFDDQFSVERPDGSNFTLKIRSTKLEDSAMYFCASSSTGYEQYFGPGTRLTVT.

The V call is TRBV6-1, the J call TRBJ2-5; D remains unclear. Trimming stripped 5 bases from V and 2 bases from J, with 9 bases between. Germline assignment: CDR1 MNHNS and CDR2 SASEGT. This CDR3 spans 13 amino acids. The CDR3, as DNA: TGTGCCAGCAGTAACAGACAACAAGAGACCCAGTACTTC. Amino acid sequence: CASSNRQQETQYF.

The V call is TRBV2, the J call TRBJ2-1, with 10 bases fitting TRBD1. Trimming at V came to 6 bases and at J to 8 bases, leaving 7 bases not matched to a gene. Germline V CDR1 and CDR2: SNHLY, FYNNEI. The CDR3 has 14 amino acids. Written as DNA, the CDR3 is TGTGCCAGCAGCGACAGGGGGCGCATCGATGAGCAGTTCTTC. As protein: CASSDRGRIDEQFF.

V is TRBV2 and J is TRBJ1-4; unclear D gene. V was cut by 1 base and J by 0 bases, with 15 bases left in between. Looked up from germline, CDR1 is SNHLY and CDR2 is FYNNEI. The CDR3 sequence is 18 residues long. This CDR3 reads CASSEGLAAGATNEKLFF. The CDR3 bases are TGTGCCAGCAGTGAAGGATTGGCAGCGGGCGCAACTAATGAAAAACTGTTTTTT.

The chain has TRBV6-4 and TRBJ1-3; D not certain. The CDR3 spans 19 residues. V dropped 0 bases and J dropped 0 bases, with 18 bases sitting between them. CDR1 and CDR2 from the germline V gene are MRHNA and SNTAGT. The CDR3 nucleotides are TGTGCCAGCAGTGACTCGATTTATGTTATAAGAGTCTCTGGAAACACCATATATTTT. Its protein product is CASSDSIYVIRVSGNTIYF.

The J gene is TRBJ2-5, the V gene TRBV19; the match to TRBD2 covers 16 bases. Germline CDR1 reads LNHDA; CDR2 reads SQIVND (reference sequence). After removal of 2 bases from V and 5 bases from J, the junction contained 8 bases not matched to a gene. The CDR3 is made up of 18 amino acids. This chain's CDR3 is CASSIKGTSGRAFETQYF. CDR3 DNA sequence: TGTGCCAGTAGTATAAAGGGGACTAGCGGGAGGGCCTTCGAGACCCAGTACTTC.

V gene TRBV7-3 combines with J gene TRBJ2-1; D unclear. Trimming took off 4 bases at V and 1 base at J, with 11 bases between the two ends. The V gene's germline CDR1 is SGHTA and CDR2 FQGTGA. The CDR3 has 15 amino acids. The CDR3 sequence: CASSSSPQSYNEQFF. The CDR3 DNA reads as TGTGCCAGCAGCTCGTCCCCCCAATCCTACAATGAGCAGTTCTTC.

The chain is built from TRBV6-1 and TRBJ1-3; D unresolved. V was clipped by 2 bases and J by 0 bases, with 8 bases between them. The CDR3 length is 15 residues. CDR1 MNHNS and CDR2 SASEGT come from the germline V gene. CDR3 residues: CASSELPFSGNTIYF. DNA for the CDR3: TGTGCCAGCAGTGAACTCCCCTTCTCTGGAAACACCATATATTTT.

V usage is TRBV27 and J usage is TRBJ2-5, with 11 nucleotides matching TRBD1. This CDR3 is 15 amino acids long. The J segment lost 2 bases and the V segment lost 3 bases, leaving 2 bases of the junction unmatched. Per the germline V gene, CDR1 is MNHEY and CDR2 is SMNVEV (reference sequence). CDR3 region: CASSLGQGGQETQYF. The DNA for the CDR3 is TGTGCCAGCAGTTTGGGACAGGGGGGACAAGAGACCCAGTACTTC.

The gene calls are TRBV7-2 and TRBJ2-2; a possible D gene is TRBD2 (6 bases). The ends were cut back, 7 bases at V and 0 bases at J, with 15 bases in the middle. This CDR3 contains 16 residues. CDR1 is SGHTA, CDR2 FQGNSA, per germline. The CDR3 DNA follows: TGTGCCAGCACCTTGGTGGGCGGGACGAACACCGGGGAGCTGTTTTTT. The encoded protein is CASTLVGGTNTGELFF.